The entry below gives a single T cell receptor (beta chain) sequence along with its context. Its antigen specificity is not known. This entry is derived from a study of cytomegalovirus exposure and HLA in healthy donors (TCRdb year 2017). Turning to the overall study: An earlier analysis of roughly 500 of the donors reported approximately 300 Gb of sequence data and around 120 million unique TCR beta sequences from approximately 180 million T cells. Roughly 310 gigabases of sequencing data and some 85 million unique TCR sequences were included in an early release covering about 600 HLA-typed donors. The genetic ancestry cluster associated with self-reported Caucasian donors included 81% of the roughly 410 genotyped donors. The study aimed to test whether signatures of past pathogen exposure could be identified by cataloging public T cell receptors. Using immunosequencing, the study profiled T cell repertoires from 640 or so subjects and related those repertoires to cytomegalovirus serostatus. In addition to the first cohort of 500 to 850 subjects, a separate validation cohort of 120 different subjects was used. High-throughput TCR immunosequencing, statistical association of individual TCRs with disease status, and machine learning were combined to predict cytomegalovirus infection status. A later analysis re-analyzed previously published TCR beta repertoires from 660 or so donors and added high-resolution HLA genotyping to study TCR occurrence patterns. Rather than using new phenotypic data, the later analysis identified candidate immune exposures from TCR beta sequences and from how often those sequences occurred across donors. An earlier analysis of 500 to 750 of the donors applied high-throughput TCR beta sequencing to assess whether each TCR beta V gene segment acted as functional or pseudogenic. Donor age, sex, ethnicity and CMV serostatus were compiled together with the repertoire data. A later genetic analysis took genome-wide SNP genotypes for about 55% of the 666 donors and used that subset as a discovery cohort. Every repertoire in the discovery cohort had been generated on one and the same sequencing platform. HLA typing covered class I and class II loci at four-digit resolution. Typing coverage differed by locus: A, B, C, DRB1 and DQB1 were typed in roughly 620-630 donors, DQA1 in around 500, DPA1 in 600 to 610, and DPB1 in 400 to 480. Four or five DR-DQ haplotypes were handled as single units for association and clustering because linkage in the cohort was strong. Across roughly 420 genotyped donors of the cohort, an average of approximately 240,000 unique TCR beta nucleotide sequences per donor were sequenced, and 15% to 20% of those sequences were non-productive.

What the research found in general, with its limitations: Across donors, most TCR sequences were observed very rarely, whereas some public TCRs were present in many individuals. Assigning TCR associations to individual alleles was difficult when HLA alleles, especially DR and DQ, strongly co-occurred. According to a later genetic analysis, donors in an Asian-associated ancestry cluster had fewer N-insertions in productive TCRs than the approximately 650-donor mean. In both the original and validation cohorts, the classifier was reported to diagnose cytomegalovirus status with high specificity and sensitivity. A further reported finding was that TCR beta sequences accurately predicted the HLA-A and HLA-B alleles for most subjects in the first cohort. A total of about 150 TCR beta chains were listed by the study as associated with cytomegalovirus. In a later analysis, TCR association rates were found to vary across HLA loci, with the most associated TCRs seen for DRB1 alleles and the fewest for HLA-C alleles. Over 15 rarely observed V segments, including chromosome 9 orphons, were excluded from the earlier analysis of approximately 600 of the donors because counts were too low. In a later analysis, HLA-associated TCR beta chains showed more clonal expansion and lower generation probabilities than non-associated chains that were equally common. In this cohort, only TCR beta chains were sequenced, and detectable features were limited by the absence of alpha or paired-chain data. In a later analysis, over 15,000 TCR beta sequences were associated with specific HLA alleles at a false discovery rate of 0.05. Broadly in line with IMGT annotations, most TCR beta V segments showed up in productive rearrangements about 87% or about 30% of the time in an earlier analysis of around 550 of the donors. Because some donors lacked HLA typing at each locus, the association tests relied only on the typed subset. The authors suggested that the approach could potentially be extended to other disease states and immunological phenotypes. For the cohort, immune exposure information was limited to CMV serostatus. Roughly uniform sequencing depth across donors was assumed in presence/absence analyses, although this assumption may not hold. A few of the identified cytomegalovirus-associated TCR beta chains were confirmed in vitro to be specific for cytomegalovirus antigens. V-gene and J-gene trimming of TCR beta chains was associated with a missense DCLRE1C variant in a later genetic analysis, and the association was replicated in an independent cohort. In a later analysis, several top co-occurrence clusters were reported to appear linked to parvovirus B19, influenza, CMV and Epstein-Barr virus. A cluster of highly shared sequence variants was judged likely to represent a technical artifact of the sequencing pipeline. In a later analysis, most CMV-associated TCR beta chains were found to appear HLA-restricted, with HLA associations seemingly driven largely by CMV exposure. Linkage disequilibrium might explain the correlated functional status among segregating V segments, but an unknown experimental factor could not be excluded.

Libraries were constructed by the immunoSEQ multiplex PCR assay. For the multiplex PCR, a mixture combining 60 forward primers for TCR Vbeta segments and 13 reverse primers for TCR Jbeta segments was used. Amplification of the CDR3 region of rearranged TCR beta genes was performed with a multiplex PCR assay on genomic DNA. Amplified TCR beta libraries were sequenced as 87-base-pair reads on the Illumina HiSeq System. In the source study's methods: In a later analysis, roughly 80 million unique TCR beta chains were counted across the 650 to 700 repertoires, and around 10 million of these chains were shared by at least two donors. A nearest-neighbor algorithm error-corrected the raw reads and collapsed the reads into unique sequences, merging closely related sequences to remove PCR and sequencing errors. V, D and J gene segments were assigned by aligning CDR3 sequences to IMGT reference sequences. For a sequence to be retained, at least a six-nucleotide match to both a V gene segment and a J gene segment was required. A rearrangement counted as productive if the CDR3 had no stop codons and remained in frame with V and J, and every other rearrangement counted as non-productive. CDR3 was defined by IMGT convention, running from the second conserved V-encoded cysteine to the conserved J-encoded phenylalanine. The earlier analysis of about 590 of the donors excluded sequences that lacked an unambiguous match to a single V gene segment. In an earlier analysis of 500 to 750 of the donors, V segments were called functional above 56.7% productive rearrangements and were called segregating when the between-donor standard deviation exceeded 5%. A statistical classification framework was developed to diagnose cytomegalovirus status using the catalog of TCR beta chain sequences. V and J gene assignment, in a later analysis, came from comparing TCR nucleotide sequences with IMGT/GENE-DB human TR gene sequences. Using the TCRdist pipeline, a later analysis assigned CDR3 sequences along with most-parsimonious VDJ recombination scenarios. In a later analysis, each TCR beta chain was defined by its CDR3 amino acid sequence together with its V-gene family, and reads lacking a unique V-gene family were excluded. A later analysis removed 550 to 700 highly shared, low-generation-probability nucleotide sequences to deal with suspected cross-contamination and a sequencing artifact. For each public chain, a later analysis derived a clonal expansion index from normalized ranks of inferred template counts within each repertoire. Generation probabilities in a later analysis came from a VDJ recombination model fitted to out-of-frame rearrangements, and those results were checked against IGoR. Hypergeometric tests were used in a later analysis to score TCR-TCR, TCR-HLA and TCR-CMV co-occurrence, with a repertoire-size bias correction applied to the TCR pairs. To estimate false discovery rates, a later analysis permuted the HLA or CMV assignments 20 times. In a later analysis, co-occurring TCRs were grouped using DBSCAN, with TCRdist sequence similarity added in when clustering inside HLA-allele-positive subsets. Co-occurrence clustering excluded repertoires with fewer than 30,000 or more than 120,000 public chains, plus five with anomalous nucleotide sharing. TCRdb carries this immuneACCESS record with in-frame sequences only. Its versions omit some clonotypes, under half of them owing to an unresolved V gene in the studies checked, with the rest unexplained. V and J calls and clone size are given by that table; D and trimming were obtained from the DNA. The sample's table covers about 170,000 clones. The ten top clones hold roughly 0.83% of the sample.

The cohort consisted of some 730 healthy bone marrow donors. At the time of sampling, every cohort member was nominally healthy, though immune exposures that went unrecorded were likely present. The donor was CMV seropositive and was included in the group of 300 or so seropositive cohort members. A peripheral blood sample was provided by each donor, and peripheral blood mononuclear cells were used for TCR beta sequencing. Genomic DNA was extracted from the blood cell samples with the Qiagen DNeasy Blood Extraction Kit. The source material was PBMCs. This receptor was taken from a woman under 30 in good health and CMV-seropositive.

For the CDR3, the sequence is CASSFTGEDTIYF. The DNA is as follows: TGTGCCAGCAGCTTCACAGGGGAAGACACCATATATTTT. In this chain, TRBV11-3 is recombined with TRBJ1-3; TRBD1 agrees with 7 junctional bases. From V the trimming removes 3 bases and from J it removes 8 bases, while the gene matches leave 4 bases of the junction unaccounted for. From the germline V gene, CDR1 is SGHNT and CDR2 is YENEEA. Measured from the cysteine to the phenylalanine, the CDR3 is 13 residues long. The kept DNA is CDR3 alone, 39 bases in frame from the first base.